The entry below gives a single TCR beta chain sequence along with its context. Antigen: not known. These data come from a study of T cell repertoires in cytomegalovirus infection. TCRdb processed the reads anew with MiXCR; each CDR3 protein has one entry. The profile shows hundreds of thousands of distinct CDR3 sequences, 42% of them singletons. V was pared by 7 bases and J by 3 bases, with 5 bases of the junction left unmatched. CDR3 length: 14 residues. Per germline, CDR1 MNHEY and CDR2 SMNVEV (reference sequence). The source is a human donor in good health (CMV status not recorded). Some clones in this sample may be carry-over from other donors' samples. Sequenced material: cultured PBMCs, taken from culture after CMV antigen stimulation. This chain joins TRBV27 and TRBJ2-2; 7 positions agree with TRBD2. CDR3 nucleotides: TGTGCCAGCACTAAGGGAGGGTACACCGGGGAGCTGTTTTTT. As protein: CASTKGGYTGELFF.